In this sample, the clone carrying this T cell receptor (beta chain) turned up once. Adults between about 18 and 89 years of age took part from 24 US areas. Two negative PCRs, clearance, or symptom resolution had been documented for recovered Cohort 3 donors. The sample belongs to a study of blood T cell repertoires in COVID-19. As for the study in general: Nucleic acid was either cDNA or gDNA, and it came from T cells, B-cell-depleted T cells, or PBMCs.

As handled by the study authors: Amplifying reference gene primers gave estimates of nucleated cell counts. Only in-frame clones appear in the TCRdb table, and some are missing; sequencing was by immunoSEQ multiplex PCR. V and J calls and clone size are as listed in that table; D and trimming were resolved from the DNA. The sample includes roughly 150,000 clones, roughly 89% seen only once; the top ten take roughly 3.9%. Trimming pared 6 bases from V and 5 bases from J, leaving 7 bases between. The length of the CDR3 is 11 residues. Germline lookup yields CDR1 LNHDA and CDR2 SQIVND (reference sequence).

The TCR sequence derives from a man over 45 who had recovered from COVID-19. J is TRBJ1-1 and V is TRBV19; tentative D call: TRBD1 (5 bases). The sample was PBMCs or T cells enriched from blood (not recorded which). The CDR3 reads CASRQGTEAFF. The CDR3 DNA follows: TGTGCCAGTAGGCAGGGAACTGAAGCTTTCTTT.